A selection of T cell receptor beta chains follows, all from one sample in a study of glioma-infiltrating T cells after dendritic cell vaccination. The data were produced by immunoSEQ multiplex PCR, yet TCRdb's version contains in-frame clones alone and is incomplete. The profile shows tens of thousands of clones, over 75% of them singletons. Sequenced here: blood, sampled after dendritic cell vaccination. The receptors stem from a human donor with glioblastoma. Both conserved end residues are trimmed from each CDR3.

14	TRBJ1-1	TRBV5-1	ASSRRGERGGTEAF
16	TRBJ2-7	TRBV7-3	ASASTGLAGAPMGEQY
14	TRBJ2-1	TRBV7-9	ASSLAGLAGANEQF
14	TRBJ1-1	TRBV15	ATSPHGRAMNTEAF
14	TRBJ2-1	TRBV5-4	ASSLASSGRNNEQF
14	TRBJ2-5	TRBV11-2	ASSGFSGGAGETQY
11	TRBJ1-6	TRBV27	ASSLWRGSPLH
13	TRBJ2-1	TRBV27	ASSLAGGGYNEQF
11	TRBJ1-4	TRBV19	ASSEGVNEKLF
13	TRBJ2-7	TRBV7-2	ASSLAGLEIYEQY
13	TRBJ2-3	TRBV2	ASRVSGTGTDTQY
16	TRBJ1-3	TRBV9	ASSVGGRYAPSGNTIY
17	TRBJ2-1	TRBV19	ASSVRSGGQYYTYNEQF
13	TRBJ1-1	TRBV2	ASSEGQGAGTEAF
13	TRBJ1-1	TRBV11-3	ASSPRDRPNTEAF
12	TRBJ1-2	TRBV15	ATSRGPGNYGYT
12	TRBJ2-5	TRBV2	ASSYGTAQETQY
13	TRBJ2-1	TRBV7-2	ASSILAGVVDEQF
13	TRBJ1-1	TRBV4-3	ASSQGAVLYTEAF
10	TRBJ1-2	TRBV5-5	ASSQGNYGYT
15	TRBJ2-7	TRBV18	ASSPRGLVAGAGEQY
12	TRBJ2-2	TRBV11-3	ASSLAGDAGELF
13	TRBJ2-2	TRBV11-1	ASSLGIVDTGELF
15	TRBJ1-3	TRBV5-1	ASSWDREGISGNTIY
14	TRBJ2-1	TRBV5-1	ASSLVRTSGGAGQF
16	TRBJ1-6	TRBV5-1	ASSFIVGQGSLGSPLH
14	TRBJ1-1	TRBV10-3	AISSTNGPSATEAF
14	TRBJ2-5	TRBV1	TSSLGSGDTGETQY